These T cell receptor beta chains were read from a single sample in a study of shared clonotypes between healthy human individuals. Method: immunoSEQ multiplex PCR; TCRdb's copy keeps in-frame clones and lacks some. Seen here are around 2.1 million clones, approximately 94% observed once, and the top ten hold more than 1.5%. Input material: naive CD8+ T cells from PBMCs. The source of these receptors is a man aged 18 to 29 in good health. Some clones in this sample may be carry-over from other donors' samples. Each CDR3 is given with its conserved first and last residue. D genes are given only for firm matches. Rows give clone size only sometimes, using once, few, many, or a class for an expanded clone.

>TRBV7-9|TRBD1|few|TRBJ1-2
CASSPRDSFNYGYTF
TGTGCCAGCAGTCCGCGGGACAGCTTTAACTATGGCTACACCTTC
>TRBV27|.|.|TRBJ2-3
CASSPRPFGTDTQYF
TGTGCCAGCAGTCCAAGACCCTTCGGCACAGATACGCAGTATTTT
>TRBV4-1|.|.|TRBJ2-1
CASSQGLSGFPNEQFF
TGCGCCAGCAGCCAAGGTTTAAGCGGGTTCCCCAATGAGCAGTTCTTC
>TRBV27|TRBD1|.|TRBJ2-1
CASSPDRELYNEQFF
TGTGCCAGCAGCCCGGACAGGGAGCTTTACAATGAGCAGTTCTTC
>TRBV7-9|.|.|TRBJ2-7
CASSGPKYEQYF
TGTGCCAGCAGCGGCCCCAAATACGAGCAGTACTTC
>TRBV7-7|TRBD1|.|TRBJ2-7
CASSSGTGDEQYF
TGTGCCAGCAGCTCCGGGACAGGGGACGAGCAGTACTTC
>TRBV5-1|TRBD1|.|TRBJ1-1
CASSLGGQRTEAFF
TGCGCCAGCAGCTTGGGGGGACAGAGAACTGAAGCTTTCTTT
>TRBV7-2|.|.|TRBJ1-2
CASSLSYGTGENYGYTF
TGTGCCAGCAGCCTATCATACGGGACGGGCGAGAACTATGGCTACACCTTC
>TRBV21-1|.|.|TRBJ2-7
CASSDPRLAGYYEQYF
TGTGCCAGCAGCGACCCCAGACTAGCGGGATACTACGAGCAGTACTTC
>TRBV20-1|.|.|TRBJ2-7
CSAPTVYEQYF
TGCAGTGCTCCGACTGTCTACGAGCAGTACTTC
>TRBV11-2|.|.|TRBJ1-5
CASSIGGQPQHF
TGTGCCAGCAGTATAGGGGGTCAGCCCCAGCATTTT
>TRBV4-3|TRBD2|.|TRBJ2-3
CASSQESGRGGTDTQYF
TGCGCCAGCAGCCAAGAATCCGGGAGGGGGGGCACAGATACGCAGTATTTT
>TRBV6-1|TRBD2|.|TRBJ2-7
CASSGSGLGLYEQYF
TGTGCCAGCAGTGGCTCGGGACTAGGTCTCTACGAGCAGTACTTC
>TRBV28|.|.|TRBJ1-1
CASSLLRNTEAFF
TGTGCCAGCAGTTTATTGAGGAACACTGAAGCTTTCTTT
>TRBV19|.|.|TRBJ1-5
CASSISWTVANQPQHF
TGTGCCAGTAGTATATCGTGGACAGTAGCCAATCAGCCCCAGCATTTT
>TRBV7-9|.|once|TRBJ1-2
CASSFQRPKPSSGYTF
TGTGCCAGCAGCTTCCAACGGCCTAAACCATCCTCCGGCTACACCTTC
>TRBV28|.|.|TRBJ2-7
CASSPIPGNDEQYF
TGTGCCAGCAGTCCCATCCCGGGGAACGACGAGCAGTACTTC
>TRBV12-5|.|.|TRBJ2-1
CASGNRVGDEQFF
TGTGCTAGTGGGAACAGGGTAGGCGATGAGCAGTTCTTC
>TRBV30|TRBD2|.|TRBJ2-3
CAWSSTSASLDTQYF
TGTGCCTGGAGTTCGACTAGCGCGAGTTTAGATACGCAGTATTTT
>TRBV5-6|.|.|TRBJ1-5
CASSLGVYQPQHF
TGTGCCAGCAGCTTGGGGGTGTATCAGCCCCAGCATTTT
>TRBV5-1|TRBD1|.|TRBJ2-7
CASSLAGTGNYEQYF
TGCGCCAGCAGCTTGGCTGGGACAGGCAACTACGAGCAGTACTTC
>TRBV6-5|TRBD1|once|TRBJ1-1
CAITQRGQLNTEAFF
TGTGCCATCACCCAACGGGGACAGCTGAACACTGAAGCTTTCTTT
>TRBV11-3|TRBD2|.|TRBJ2-3
CASSVSGRVADTQYF
TGTGCCAGCAGCGTTAGCGGGAGGGTAGCAGATACGCAGTATTTT
>TRBV28|.|once|TRBJ2-5
CASQGGQGLGETQYF
TGTGCCAGCCAGGGGGGGCAGGGTTTGGGAGAGACCCAGTACTTC
>TRBV4-1|.|.|TRBJ1-2
CASSQERTRNRYGYTF
TGCGCCAGCAGCCAAGAAAGGACCCGGAACAGGTATGGCTACACCTTC
>TRBV11-2|.|.|TRBJ2-1
CASSLGPGLLFFNEQFF
TGTGCCAGCAGCTTAGGTCCGGGACTCCTCTTCTTCAATGAGCAGTTCTTC
>TRBV28|TRBD1|.|TRBJ2-2
CASRGQRVDTGELFF
TGTGCCAGCAGGGGACAGAGGGTGGACACCGGGGAGCTGTTTTTT
>TRBV11-2|.|.|TRBJ2-7
CASSSYGHQKPYEQYF
TGTGCCAGCAGCTCCTACGGCCATCAAAAACCCTACGAGCAGTACTTC
>TRBV10-3|TRBD1|.|TRBJ1-5
CAIRSGTVDQPQHF
TGTGCCATCAGGTCCGGGACAGTTGATCAGCCCCAGCATTTT
>TRBV7-9|TRBD1|.|TRBJ2-7
CASSTTGTGFYEQYF
TGTGCCAGCAGCACAACCGGGACAGGCTTCTACGAGCAGTACTTC
>TRBV7-9|.|few|TRBJ1-1
CASTQDPAFF
TGTGCCAGCACCCAGGATCCAGCTTTCTTT
>TRBV9|TRBD1|.|TRBJ1-2
CASSVGDRGAGYTF
TGTGCCAGCAGCGTAGGGGACAGAGGTGCAGGCTACACCTTC
>TRBV14|TRBD2|.|TRBJ2-7
CASSQDLADSYEQYF
TGTGCCAGCAGCCAAGATCTAGCGGACTCCTACGAGCAGTACTTC
>TRBV2|TRBD1|.|TRBJ2-7
CASRAGTGSYEQYF
TGTGCCAGCAGGGCGGGGACAGGGTCCTACGAGCAGTACTTC
>TRBV9|.|.|TRBJ2-3
CASSVGWGDSTDTQYF
TGTGCCAGCAGCGTAGGTTGGGGGGATAGCACAGATACGCAGTATTTT
>TRBV5-1|.|.|TRBJ2-3
CASSWELGAVTSTDTQYF
TGCGCCAGCAGCTGGGAGTTAGGGGCGGTTACTAGCACAGATACGCAGTATTTT
>TRBV15|.|.|TRBJ2-2
CATNQDLNTGELFF
TGTGCCACAAATCAGGATTTGAACACCGGGGAGCTGTTTTTT
>TRBV19|TRBD2|.|TRBJ2-7
CASSIREEPYEQYF
TGTGCCAGTAGTATTCGGGAGGAACCCTACGAGCAGTACTTC
>TRBV27|TRBD2|.|TRBJ2-3
CASSLTGGPYGTDTQYF
TGTGCCAGCAGTTTAACGGGAGGACCATACGGCACAGATACGCAGTATTTT
>TRBV19|TRBD1|.|TRBJ1-4
CAALRDRDQKLFF
TGTGCCGCCCTCCGGGACAGGGACCAAAAACTGTTTTTT
>TRBV27|.|.|TRBJ1-4
CASSPRGAPNEKLFF
TGTGCCAGCAGCCCTAGGGGGGCACCTAATGAAAAACTGTTTTTT
>TRBV9|TRBD2|.|TRBJ2-1
CASSVGGLAAYNEQFF
TGTGCCAGCAGCGTAGGTGGACTAGCGGCCTACAATGAGCAGTTCTTC
>TRBV7-9|.|.|TRBJ1-2
CASSLWATNYGYTF
TGTGCCAGCAGTCTCTGGGCTACTAACTATGGCTACACCTTC
>TRBV4-2|TRBD1|once|TRBJ2-7
CASSYGTGGRGTYEQYF
TGTGCCAGCAGCTACGGGACAGGGGGCCGGGGAACCTACGAGCAGTACTTC
>TRBV4-1|.|.|TRBJ2-4
CASSQEVGGREDIQYF
TGCGCCAGCAGCCAAGAAGTGGGGGGGCGAGAAGACATTCAGTACTTC
>TRBV27|TRBD2|.|TRBJ2-7
CASSLSTSGHEQYF
TGTGCCAGCAGTTTATCGACTAGCGGCCACGAGCAGTACTTC
>TRBV28|.|.|TRBJ2-7
CASSFGMSSSYEQYF
TGTGCCAGCAGTTTTGGAATGTCCTCCTCCTACGAGCAGTACTTC
>TRBV6-1|TRBD1|.|TRBJ2-2
CASSEYPTGGASGELFF
TGTGCCAGCAGTGAATACCCCACAGGGGGCGCGTCCGGGGAGCTGTTTTTT
>TRBV9|.|.|TRBJ2-1
CASSVAVTRPAVEQFF
TGTGCCAGCAGCGTAGCCGTCACTAGACCGGCGGTCGAGCAGTTCTTC
>TRBV4-3|TRBD2|.|TRBJ2-1
CASSQTSGSGHEQFF
TGCGCCAGCAGCCAGACTAGCGGGAGCGGTCATGAGCAGTTCTTC
>TRBV27|.|.|TRBJ2-7
CASSRGTVTYEQYF
TGTGCCAGCAGCCGTGGGACGGTTACCTACGAGCAGTACTTC
>TRBV27|.|once|TRBJ2-7
CASSLGSTYEQYF
TGTGCCAGCTCTTTAGGCTCGACCTACGAGCAGTACTTC
>TRBV6-5|.|.|TRBJ1-1
CASSYDRGMNTEAFF
TGTGCCAGCAGTTACGATCGGGGGATGAACACTGAAGCTTTCTTT
>TRBV5-1|TRBD2|.|TRBJ2-5
CASSFPGLAGVLGETQYF
TGCGCCAGCAGCTTCCCTGGCCTAGCGGGAGTTTTAGGCGAGACCCAGTACTTC
>TRBV9|.|.|TRBJ2-5
CASSPTEGGTQYF
TGTGCCAGCAGCCCGACCGAGGGAGGGACCCAGTACTTC
>TRBV15|.|.|TRBJ2-5
CATSRARQIQETQYF
TGTGCCACCAGCAGAGCAAGACAGATTCAAGAGACCCAGTACTTC
>TRBV28|.|.|TRBJ2-2
CASLLEGAGTGELFF
TGTGCCAGCTTATTGGAGGGGGCTGGCACCGGGGAGCTGTTTTTT